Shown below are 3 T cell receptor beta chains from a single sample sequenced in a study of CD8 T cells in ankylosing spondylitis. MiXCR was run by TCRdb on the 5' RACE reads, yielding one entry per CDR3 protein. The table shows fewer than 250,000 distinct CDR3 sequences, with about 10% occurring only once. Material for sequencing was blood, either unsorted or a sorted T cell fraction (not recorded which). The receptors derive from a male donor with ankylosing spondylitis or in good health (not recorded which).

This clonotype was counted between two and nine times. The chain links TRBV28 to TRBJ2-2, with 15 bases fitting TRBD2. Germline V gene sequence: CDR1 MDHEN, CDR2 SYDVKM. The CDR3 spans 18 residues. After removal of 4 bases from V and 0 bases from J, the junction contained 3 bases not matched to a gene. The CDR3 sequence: CASSWTSGGGTNTGELFF. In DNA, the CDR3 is TGTGCCAGCAGTTGGACTAGCGGGGGGGGCACGAACACCGGGGAGCTGTTTTTT.

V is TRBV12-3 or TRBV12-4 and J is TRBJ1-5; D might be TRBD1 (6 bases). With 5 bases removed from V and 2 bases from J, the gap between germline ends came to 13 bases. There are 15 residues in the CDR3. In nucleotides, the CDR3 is TGTGCCAGCAGTACAGGGAATATGGGCAATCAGCCCCAGCATTTT. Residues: CASSTGNMGNQPQHF.

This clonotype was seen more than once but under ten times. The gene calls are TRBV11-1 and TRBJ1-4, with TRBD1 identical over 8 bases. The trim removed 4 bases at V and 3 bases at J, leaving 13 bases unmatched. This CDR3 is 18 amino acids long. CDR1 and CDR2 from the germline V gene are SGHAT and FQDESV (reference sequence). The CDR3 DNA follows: TGTGCCAGCAGCTATTGGACAGGGCGGGAGACATCTAATGAAAAACTGTTTTTT. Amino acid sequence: CASSYWTGRETSNEKLFF.